The 11 T cell receptor beta chains below come from one sample, sequenced in a study of T cell responses to AZD1222 COVID-19 vaccine. Assay: immunoSEQ multiplex PCR; the TCRdb copy retains only in-frame clones and omits some. The table has some 150,000 clones, 92% seen once. The sample in question was peripheral blood, obtained on day 0 of MenACWY control vaccination. Source of these receptors: an adult in good health.

The chain has TRBV19 and TRBJ2-3; perhaps TRBD2 as D (6 bases). V dropped 5 bases and J dropped 6 bases, with 15 bases sitting between them. This CDR3 spans 14 amino acids. Germline V gene sequence: CDR1 LNHDA, CDR2 SQIVND (reference sequence). Written as DNA, the CDR3 is TGTGCCAGTAGTCCTCCGGGAGTGAAGGATACGCAGTATTTT. Protein: CASSPPGVKDTQYF.

J is TRBJ2-2 and V is TRBV5-1; no firm D call. The V and J ends lost 0 bases and 0 bases respectively, with 3 bases between them. The CDR3 contains 14 residues. Looked up from germline, CDR1 is SGHRS and CDR2 is YFSETQ. CDR3 loop: CASSLVTNTGELFF. The CDR3 nucleotides are TGCGCCAGCAGCTTGGTTACGAACACCGGGGAGCTGTTTTTT.

The V gene is TRBV19, the J gene TRBJ1-2; 7 bases match TRBD1. CDR3 length: 13 residues. With V trimmed by 4 bases and J by 6 bases, 5 bases remained unmatched. The germline CDR1 and CDR2 sequences are LNHDA and SQIVND (reference sequence). CDR3 protein: CASSTRGTDGYTF. In DNA, the CDR3 is TGTGCCAGTAGTACCAGGGGGACTGATGGCTACACCTTC.

V usage is TRBV5-5 and J usage is TRBJ2-7, with D possibly matching TRBD2 (6 bases). The CDR3 runs 14 residues. The V gene lost 6 bases and the J gene lost 2 bases, with 15 bases spanning the gap. Germline CDR1 reads SGHKS; CDR2 reads YYEKEE (reference sequence). The CDR3 sequence: CASTLVEGPYEQYF. CDR3 bases: TGTGCCAGCACCCTCGTGGAGGGTCCCTACGAGCAGTACTTC.

This chain's CDR3 is CASSLDRGHVYGYTF. The DNA of the CDR3 is TGTGCCAGCAGCTTGGACAGGGGGCACGTCTATGGCTACACCTTC. The chain joins TRBV11-2 to TRBJ1-2; 11 bases agree with TRBD1. The CDR3 consists of 15 residues. V lost 3 bases, J lost 4 bases, and 4 bases stayed unmatched. CDR1 and CDR2 from the germline V gene are SGHAT and FQNNGV.

The chain has TRBV4-3 and TRBJ2-3; a weak D match, TRBD2 (6 bases). The germline V gene encodes CDR1 LGHNA and CDR2 YSLEER. The CDR3 covers 15 residues. The germline V and J ends were trimmed by 1 base and 0 bases, with 8 bases remaining between them. The CDR3 DNA reads as TGCGCCAGCAGCCAAGGTACTAGCAGCACAGATACGCAGTATTTT. It codes for CASSQGTSSTDTQYF.

The V gene is TRBV15, the J gene TRBJ2-1, with D possibly matching TRBD2 (6 bases). Per germline, CDR1 LNHNV and CDR2 YYDKDF (reference sequence). This CDR3 comprises 16 residues. The germline V and J ends were trimmed by 7 bases and 0 bases, with 16 bases remaining between them. CDR3 region: CATTTGGRGSYNEQFF. The CDR3 DNA is TGTGCCACCACCACAGGCGGGCGGGGCTCCTACAATGAGCAGTTCTTC.

The J gene is TRBJ2-7, the V gene TRBV10-3, with 11 bases lining up with TRBD1. The CDR3 covers 16 residues. After removal of 2 bases from V and 2 bases from J, the junction contained 5 bases not matched to a gene. Germline CDR1 ENHRY, CDR2 SYGVKD. CDR3 DNA: TGTGCCATCAGTGAGGCAGGGACAGGGGGGACCTACGAGCAGTACTTC. Its protein product is CAISEAGTGGTYEQYF.

The genes are TRBV29-1 and TRBJ2-3, with D perhaps being TRBD1 or TRBD2 (5 bases each). Germline CDR1 SQVTM, CDR2 ANQGSEA. The CDR3 totals 11 residues. V lost 4 bases and J 4 bases, leaving 6 bases between the germline ends. As DNA, the CDR3 is TGCAGCGTTGTGGGGGCAGATACGCAGTATTTT. Translating it yields CSVVGADTQYF.

V usage is TRBV6-5 and J usage is TRBJ2-5, with 14 bases lining up with TRBD2. Germline V gene data show CDR1 as MNHEY and CDR2 as SVGAGI. With 6 bases clipped from V and 4 bases from J, the junction kept 4 bases outside the gene matches. The CDR3 has 15 amino acids. The chain's CDR3 is CASSTGLAGGETQYF. The CDR3 bases are TGTGCCAGCAGCACCGGACTAGCGGGAGGAGAGACCCAGTACTTC.

This chain joins TRBV3-1 (or the pseudogene TRBV3-2) and TRBJ1-4; D is unclear. This CDR3 has 15 residues. The V and J ends lost 0 bases and 5 bases respectively, with 10 bases between them. CDR1 and CDR2 from the germline V gene are LGHDT and YNNKEL (reference sequence). The CDR3 spells CASSQDPIENEKLFF. DNA of the CDR3: TGTGCCAGCAGCCAAGACCCGATAGAGAATGAAAAACTGTTTTTT.